The 5 T cell receptor beta chains presented below share a single source sample, sequenced in a study of OX40 agonist ivuxolimab in advanced cancers. The table came from immunoSEQ multiplex PCR; TCRdb's copy has only in-frame clones and leaves some out. The table lists about 29,000 clones, 70% to 90% of them singletons. Sequenced material: CD4+ or CD8+ T cells sorted from blood, taken in a trial of the OX40 agonist ivuxolimab. All receptors come from an adult with an advanced solid tumor such as melanoma, head and neck, liver or kidney cancer.

The rearrangement uses TRBV28 and TRBJ1-5; D not resolved. The CDR3 length is 17 residues. Trimming stripped 3 bases from V and 5 bases from J, with 20 bases between. CDR1 is MDHEN and CDR2 is SYDVKM in the germline V gene. The CDR3 DNA follows: TGTGCCAGCAGTTTGGGTTATGGGCAGACGAGCGATCAGCCCCAGCATTTT. Protein: CASSLGYGQTSDQPQHF.

The V call is TRBV10-3, the J call TRBJ1-2; TRBD1 agrees at 8 bases. CDR1 and CDR2 from the germline V gene are ENHRY and SYGVKD. The CDR3 loop spans 14 amino acids. Trimming took 6 bases from V and 8 from J; bases not matched to a gene: 11. This chain's CDR3 is CAIRVLGQGGGYTF. DNA of the CDR3: TGTGCCATCAGAGTCCTTGGACAGGGCGGGGGCTACACCTTC.

The rearrangement links TRBV11-2 to TRBJ2-5; maybe TRBD1 (5 bases). The CDR3 covers 11 residues. Trimming removed 0 bases from V and 11 bases from J, with 7 bases in between. CDR1 is SGHAT, CDR2 FQNNGV, per germline. The CDR3 region has the DNA TGTGCCAGCAGCTTAGAGGGGCCGCAGTACTTC. It is translated as CASSLEGPQYF.

V usage is TRBV11-2 and J usage is TRBJ2-1; 14 bases agree with TRBD2. V shed 5 bases, J shed 9 bases, and the junction held 6 bases outside the gene matches. This CDR3 comprises 15 residues. Germline V lookup: CDR1 SGHAT, CDR2 FQNNGV. The CDR3 here is CASSRGTSGRFEQFF. CDR3 DNA sequence: TGTGCCAGCAGCCGCGGGACTAGCGGGAGATTTGAGCAGTTCTTC.

The V gene is TRBV5-1, the J gene TRBJ2-7, with D possibly being TRBD1 (6 bases). The CDR3 extends over 15 amino acids. Germline CDR1 and CDR2: SGHRS and YFSETQ. Trimming shortened V by 6 bases and J by 2 bases, and 18 bases separated the two germline ends. The CDR3 here is CASIVTDRPTYEQYF. CDR3 sequence (DNA): TGCGCCAGCATCGTGACCGACAGGCCGACCTACGAGCAGTACTTC.